This T cell receptor beta chain was captured in a study of T-cell reconstitution after alpha-beta-depleted transplantation in children. Only a few counts were recorded for this clonotype. The authors prepared the TCRbeta library with unique molecular identifiers. TCRdb passed the PCR reads through MiXCR, listing each CDR3 protein once. The sample contains fewer than 35,000 distinct CDR3 sequences, 15% to 20% of which appear only once. CDR1 ENHRY and CDR2 SYGVKD come from the germline V gene. The CDR3 loop spans 14 amino acids. Trimming removed 2 bases from V and 8 bases from J, with 12 bases in between.

The clonotype originates from a male patient under 10 years old who had a stem cell transplant for acute lymphoblastic leukemia, so the T cells may come from the graft donor. Sequenced here: PBMCs, mostly from graft donor cells, sampled 60 days after TCRalphabeta/CD19-depleted stem cell transplant. V is TRBV10-3 and J is TRBJ1-4; no definite D call. The CDR3 loop reads CAISEAEWEEKLFF. The CDR3 bases are TGTGCCATCAGTGAGGCTGAGTGGGAAGAAAAACTGTTTTTT.